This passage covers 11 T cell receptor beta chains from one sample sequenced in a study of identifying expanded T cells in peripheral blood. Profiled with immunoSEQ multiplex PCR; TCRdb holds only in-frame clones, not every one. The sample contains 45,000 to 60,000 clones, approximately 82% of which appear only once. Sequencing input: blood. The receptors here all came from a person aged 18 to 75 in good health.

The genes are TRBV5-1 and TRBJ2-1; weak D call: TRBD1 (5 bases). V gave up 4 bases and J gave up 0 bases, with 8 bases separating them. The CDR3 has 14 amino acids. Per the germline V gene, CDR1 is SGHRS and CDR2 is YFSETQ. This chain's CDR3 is CASSRQSSYNEQFF. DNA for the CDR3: TGCGCCAGCAGCCGACAGAGCTCCTACAATGAGCAGTTCTTC.

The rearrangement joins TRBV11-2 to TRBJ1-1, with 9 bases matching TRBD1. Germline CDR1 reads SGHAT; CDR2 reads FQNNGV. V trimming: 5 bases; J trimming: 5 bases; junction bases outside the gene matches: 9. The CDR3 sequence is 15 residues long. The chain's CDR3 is CASSPGGTGRTEAFF. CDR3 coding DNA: TGTGCCAGCAGCCCCGGGGGGACAGGGCGGACTGAAGCTTTCTTT.

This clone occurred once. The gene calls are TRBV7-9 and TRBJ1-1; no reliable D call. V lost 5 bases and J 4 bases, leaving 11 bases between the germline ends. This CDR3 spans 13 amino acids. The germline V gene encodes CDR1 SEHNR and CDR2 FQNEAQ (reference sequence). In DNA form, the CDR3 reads TGTGCCAGCAGCCACAACGGACCCACTGAAGCTTTCTTT. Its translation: CASSHNGPTEAFF.

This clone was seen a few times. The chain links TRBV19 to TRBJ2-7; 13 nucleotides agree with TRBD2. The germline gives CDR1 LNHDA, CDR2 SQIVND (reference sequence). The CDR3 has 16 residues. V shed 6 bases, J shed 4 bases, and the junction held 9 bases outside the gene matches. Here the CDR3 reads CASRGATTSGRYEQYF. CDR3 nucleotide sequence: TGTGCCAGTAGGGGGGCTACGACTAGCGGGAGGTACGAGCAGTACTTC.

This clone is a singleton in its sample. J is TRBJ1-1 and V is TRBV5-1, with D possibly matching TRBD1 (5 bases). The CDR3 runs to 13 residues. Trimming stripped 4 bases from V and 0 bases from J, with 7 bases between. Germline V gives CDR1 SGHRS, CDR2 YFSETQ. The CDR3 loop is CASSGGMNTEAFF. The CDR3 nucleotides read TGCGCCAGCAGCGGGGGTATGAACACTGAAGCTTTCTTT. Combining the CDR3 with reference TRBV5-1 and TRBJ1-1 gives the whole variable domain KAGVTQTPRYLIKTRGQQVTLSCSPISGHRSVSWYQQTPGQGLQFLFEYFSETQRNKGNFPGRFSGRQFSNSRSEMNVSTLELGDSALYLCASSGGMNTEAFFGQGTRLTVV.

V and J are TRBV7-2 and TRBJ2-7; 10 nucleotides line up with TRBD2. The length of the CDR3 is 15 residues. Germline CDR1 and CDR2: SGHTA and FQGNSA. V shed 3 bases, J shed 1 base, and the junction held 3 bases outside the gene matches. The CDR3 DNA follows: TGTGCCAGCAGCTTGGCTAGCGGGAGTTCCTACGAGCAGTACTTC. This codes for CASSLASGSSYEQYF.

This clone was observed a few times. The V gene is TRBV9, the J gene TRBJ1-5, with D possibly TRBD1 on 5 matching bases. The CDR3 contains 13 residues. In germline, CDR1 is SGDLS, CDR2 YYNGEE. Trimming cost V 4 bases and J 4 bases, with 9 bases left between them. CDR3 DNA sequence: TGTGCCAGCAGCCATTCAGGGAATCAGCCCCAGCATTTT. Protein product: CASSHSGNQPQHF.

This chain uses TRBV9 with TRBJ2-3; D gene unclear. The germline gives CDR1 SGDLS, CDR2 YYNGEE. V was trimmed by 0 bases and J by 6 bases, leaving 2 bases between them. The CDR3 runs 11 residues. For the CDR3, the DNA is TGTGCCAGCAGCGTAGTTGATACGCAGTATTTT. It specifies CASSVVDTQYF.

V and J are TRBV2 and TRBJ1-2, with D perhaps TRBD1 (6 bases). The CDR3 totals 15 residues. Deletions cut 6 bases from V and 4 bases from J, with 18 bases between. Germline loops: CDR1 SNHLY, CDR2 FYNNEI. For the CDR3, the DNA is TGTGCCAGCAGCACCATTACCGGACAGATCTATGGCTACACCTTC. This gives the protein CASSTITGQIYGYTF.

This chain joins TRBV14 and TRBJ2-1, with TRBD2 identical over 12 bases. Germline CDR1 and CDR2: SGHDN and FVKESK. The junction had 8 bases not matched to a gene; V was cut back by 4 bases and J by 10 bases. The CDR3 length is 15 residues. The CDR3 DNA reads TGTGCCAGCAGCCGTAGGACTAGCGGGGTCACAGAGCAGTTCTTC. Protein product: CASSRRTSGVTEQFF.

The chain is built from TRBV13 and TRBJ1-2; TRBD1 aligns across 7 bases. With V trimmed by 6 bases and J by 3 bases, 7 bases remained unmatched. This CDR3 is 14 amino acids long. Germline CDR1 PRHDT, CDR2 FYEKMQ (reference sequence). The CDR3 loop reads CASRRIGGDYGYTF. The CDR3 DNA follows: TGTGCCAGCAGAAGAATAGGGGGCGACTATGGCTACACCTTC.